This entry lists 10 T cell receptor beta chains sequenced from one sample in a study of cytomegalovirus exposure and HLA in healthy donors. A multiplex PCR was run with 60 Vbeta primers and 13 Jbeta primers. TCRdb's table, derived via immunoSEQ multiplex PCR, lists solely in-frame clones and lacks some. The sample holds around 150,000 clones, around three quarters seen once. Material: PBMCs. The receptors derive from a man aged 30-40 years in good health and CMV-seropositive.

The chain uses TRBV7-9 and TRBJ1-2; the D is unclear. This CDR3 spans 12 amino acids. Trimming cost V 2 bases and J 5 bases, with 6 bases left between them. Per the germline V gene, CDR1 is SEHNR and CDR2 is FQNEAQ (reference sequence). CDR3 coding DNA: TGTGCCAGCAGCTTAAGAGGGTATGGCTACACCTTC. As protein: CASSLRGYGYTF.

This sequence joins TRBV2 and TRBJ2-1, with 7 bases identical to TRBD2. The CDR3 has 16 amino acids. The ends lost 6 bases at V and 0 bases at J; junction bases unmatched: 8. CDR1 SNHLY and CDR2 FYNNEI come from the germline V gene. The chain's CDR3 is CASSVTSAGSYNEQFF. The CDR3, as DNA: TGTGCCAGCAGCGTAACTAGCGCTGGCTCCTACAATGAGCAGTTCTTC.

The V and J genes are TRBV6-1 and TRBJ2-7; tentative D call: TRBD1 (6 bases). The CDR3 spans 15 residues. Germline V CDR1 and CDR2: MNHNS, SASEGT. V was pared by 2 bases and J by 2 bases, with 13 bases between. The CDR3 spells CASSEPPDSTYEQYF. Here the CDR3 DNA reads TGTGCCAGCAGTGAACCCCCGGACAGCACCTACGAGCAGTACTTC.

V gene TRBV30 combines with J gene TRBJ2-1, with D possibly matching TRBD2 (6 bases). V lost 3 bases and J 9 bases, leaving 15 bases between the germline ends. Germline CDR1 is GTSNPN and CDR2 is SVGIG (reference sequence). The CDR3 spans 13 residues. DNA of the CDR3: TGTGCCTGGAGCCTAGGGGCCGGGGGTGAGCAGTTCTTC. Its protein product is CAWSLGAGGEQFF. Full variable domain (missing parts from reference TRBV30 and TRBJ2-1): SQTIHQWPATLVQPVGSPLSLECTVEGTSNPNLYWYRQAAGRGLQLLFYSVGIGQISSEVPQNLSASRPQDRQFILSSKKLLLSDSGFYLCAWSLGAGGEQFFGPGTRLTVL.

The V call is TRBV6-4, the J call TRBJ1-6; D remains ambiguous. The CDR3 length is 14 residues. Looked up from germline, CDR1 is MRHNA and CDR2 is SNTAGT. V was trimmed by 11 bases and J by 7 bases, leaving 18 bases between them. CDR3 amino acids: CAVGSSAGNSPLHF. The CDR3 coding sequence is TGTGCCGTGGGGTCGAGCGCGGGGAATTCACCCCTCCACTTT.

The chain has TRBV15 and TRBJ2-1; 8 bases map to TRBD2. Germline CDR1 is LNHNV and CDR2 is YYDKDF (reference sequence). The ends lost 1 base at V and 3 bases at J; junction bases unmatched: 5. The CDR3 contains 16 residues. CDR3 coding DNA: TGTGCCACCAGCAGAGTAGGGGCGGGGGGCTACAATGAGCAGTTCTTC. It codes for CATSRVGAGGYNEQFF.

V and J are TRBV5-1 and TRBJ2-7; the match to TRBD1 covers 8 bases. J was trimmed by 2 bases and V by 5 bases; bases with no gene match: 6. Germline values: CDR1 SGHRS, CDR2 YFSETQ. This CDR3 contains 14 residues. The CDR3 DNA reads TGCGCCAGCAGAGATAGGACAGGGCCCTACGAGCAGTACTTC. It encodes CASRDRTGPYEQYF.

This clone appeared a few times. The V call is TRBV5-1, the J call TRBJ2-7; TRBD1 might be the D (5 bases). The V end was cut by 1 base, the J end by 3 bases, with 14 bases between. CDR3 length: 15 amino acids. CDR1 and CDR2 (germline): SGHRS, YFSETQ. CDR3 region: CASSLKTEKIYEQYF. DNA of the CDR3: TGCGCCAGCAGCTTGAAGACAGAAAAGATCTACGAGCAGTACTTC.

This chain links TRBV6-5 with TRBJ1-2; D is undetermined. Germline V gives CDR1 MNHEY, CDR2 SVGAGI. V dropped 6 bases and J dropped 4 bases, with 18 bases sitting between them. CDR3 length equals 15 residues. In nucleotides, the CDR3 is TGTGCCAGCAGGAATCTAGGTTGGCGGAGCTATGGCTACACCTTC. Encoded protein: CASRNLGWRSYGYTF.

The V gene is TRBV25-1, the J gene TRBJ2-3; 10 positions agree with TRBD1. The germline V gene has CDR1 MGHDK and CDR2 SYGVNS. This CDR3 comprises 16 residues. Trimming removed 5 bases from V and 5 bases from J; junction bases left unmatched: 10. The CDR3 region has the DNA TGTGCCAGCAGTTCCCCCCGGGACAGGGGAAAAGATACGCAGTATTTT. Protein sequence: CASSSPRDRGKDTQYF.